This T cell receptor (beta chain) was identified in a study of cytotoxic CD8 clonotypes in ibrutinib-treated CLL. Study context: Responses: around 25 partial, 2 complete; after median around 68 months, about 15 stayed remitted, some twelve progressed.

Frozen PBMC stocks contributed 2 to 2.5 micrograms of genomic DNA to the TCR beta libraries. Unmatched junction bases numbered 11, after V lost 5 bases and J lost 5 bases. The germline CDR1 and CDR2 sequences are SGHTA and FQGTGA. The CDR3 contains 15 residues. For this clone: Its specificity is not known.

Study findings and constraints: Baseline clonality, higher than in age-matched healthy donors, tracked circulating CD8+ T-cell counts. Public clonotypes showed up rarely, and on treatment they shrank or held steady.

The repertoire was sequenced with immunoSEQ multiplex PCR; TCRdb's copy has only in-frame clones and lacks some. The sample records 100,000 to 150,000 clones, roughly 85% being singletons. The clonotype comes from a human donor with chronic lymphocytic leukemia. The sequenced sample was PBMCs, obtained after 24 months of ibrutinib treatment. The rearrangement uses TRBV7-3 and TRBJ1-1; 7 bases agree with TRBD1. The CDR3, as DNA: TGTGCCAGCAGCAAACAGGGGCGCGATATAACTGAAGCTTTCTTT. It codes for CASSKQGRDITEAFF.